One and the same sample provided the 13 T cell receptor beta chains below, sequenced in a study of identical twins. TCRdb ran MiXCR on the 5' RACE reads and lists one entry per CDR3 protein. The table shows some 760,000 distinct CDR3 sequences, with about 20% occurring only once. The sample was also linked to a second study, of T cells expressing NK-cell markers.

Sequencing was carried out using PBMCs. These receptors were taken from a woman younger than 30 in good health.

This clonotype was observed a few times. The chain couples TRBV20-1 to TRBJ2-7; 9 nucleotides line up with TRBD2. This CDR3 comprises 14 residues. Germline CDR1 is DFQATT and CDR2 is SNEGSKA (reference sequence). The junction had 10 bases not matched to a gene; V was cut back by 7 bases and J by 3 bases. CDR3 bases: TGCAGTGGAATCCTGGCGGGAGGGAGCTACGAGCAGTACTTC. This gives the protein CSGILAGGSYEQYF.

V gene TRBV7-9 combines with J gene TRBJ2-3; 10 bases match TRBD2. CDR3 length: 16 amino acids. V lost 2 bases and J lost 0; bases outside the gene matches: 2. CDR1 is SEHNR, CDR2 FQNEAQ, per germline (reference sequence). Written as DNA, the CDR3 is TGTGCCAGCAGCTTACCAGCGGGGGGGAGCACAGATACGCAGTATTTT. Amino acid sequence: CASSLPAGGSTDTQYF.

In the case of this clonotype: Germline is not matched at one junction end, which may reflect a read error. The chain carries TRBV12-3 or TRBV12-4 and TRBJ2-2, with D possibly TRBD1 on 6 matching bases. The CDR3 contains 14 residues. CDR3 sequence reads: CVSSLTGGTGELFF. DNA for the CDR3: TGTGTCAGCAGCCTGACAGGAGGAACCGGGGAGCTGTTTTTT.

The chain links TRBV6-1 to TRBJ2-7, with TRBD2 identical over 7 bases. The germline CDR1 and CDR2 sequences are MNHNS and SASEGT. This CDR3 region has 14 residues. V shed 5 bases and J 5 bases; nucleotides not matched to a gene: 9. The CDR3 nucleotides are TGTGCCAGCAGTCCTTATACTAGCGCCCACGAGCAGTACTTC. It encodes CASSPYTSAHEQYF.

The chain combines TRBV5-6 with TRBJ1-1; D is perhaps TRBD1 (5 bases). V was trimmed by 0 bases and J by 6 bases, leaving 9 bases between them. Germline lookup yields CDR1 SGHDT and CDR2 YYEEEE. This CDR3 has 13 residues. CDR3 bases: TGTGCCAGCAGCTTGGATGGCAGGGCTGAAGCTTTCTTT. Translated: CASSLDGRAEAFF.

The chain couples TRBV10-1 to TRBJ2-2; 9 nucleotides line up with TRBD2. CDR3 length equals 17 residues. Germline V gene data show CDR1 as WNHNN and CDR2 as SYGVQD (reference sequence). The V gene end was trimmed by 3 bases and the J gene end by 5 bases; junction bases not matched to a gene: 10. The CDR3 region has the DNA TGCGCCAGCAGTGAACTAGCGGGCCAATCCGCGACCGGGGAGCTGTTTTTT. Translated: CASSELAGQSATGELFF.

The V and J genes are TRBV20-1 and TRBJ2-1; D tentatively fits TRBD1 or TRBD2 (6 bases each). The V gene's germline CDR1 is DFQATT and CDR2 SNEGSKA (reference sequence). There are 13 residues in the CDR3. V dropped 0 bases and J dropped 12 bases, with 15 bases sitting between them. DNA for the CDR3: TGCAGTGCTAGAGATCTGGGGGGCCCGTGGCAGTTCTTC. Its translation is CSARDLGGPWQFF.

This clonotype showed up just a few times. The chain has TRBV5-1 and TRBJ1-4; D possibly corresponds to TRBD1 (6 bases). The CDR3 covers 16 residues. The V end lost 0 bases, the J end lost 0 bases, and 9 bases lay between the germline ends. Germline CDR1 and CDR2: SGHRS and YFSETQ. In DNA form, the CDR3 reads TGCGCCAGCAGCTTGGGGGGACAAGCAACTAATGAAAAACTGTTTTTT. It yields the protein CASSLGGQATNEKLFF.

This rearrangement joins TRBV5-1 to TRBJ2-5; D not resolved. The CDR3 contains 13 residues. The germline CDR1 and CDR2 sequences are SGHRS and YFSETQ. V was shortened by 9 bases and J by 5 bases, with 17 bases between the two germline ends. CDR3 DNA sequence: TGCGCCACCACCCGGAAAGGCGGCGAGACCCAGTACTTC. Its protein is CATTRKGGETQYF.

This clonotype was seen a handful of times. The chain carries TRBV12-3 or TRBV12-4 and TRBJ2-4; TRBD1 is a possible D gene (5 bases). This CDR3 comprises 13 residues. V lost 3 bases and J lost 8, with 11 bases in between. The CDR3 sequence: CASSLAGSHIQYF. CDR3 in DNA: TGTGCCAGCAGTTTGGCAGGGTCTCACATTCAGTACTTC.

This chain joins TRBV5-1 and TRBJ2-5, with D unresolved. The CDR3 has 16 amino acids. V was pared by 4 bases and J by 0 bases, with 16 bases between. The germline V gene encodes CDR1 SGHRS and CDR2 YFSETQ. CDR3 nucleotides: TGCGCCAGCAGCACGCCGGACGGTCGAAACCAAGAGACCCAGTACTTC. Translated: CASSTPDGRNQETQYF.

The genes are TRBV5-6 and TRBJ2-7, with a possible D match to TRBD2 (7 bases). Per germline, CDR1 SGHDT and CDR2 YYEEEE. The germline V and J ends were trimmed by 2 bases and 4 bases, with 16 bases remaining between them. CDR3 length equals 15 residues. CDR3 loop: CASSFGGRAGYEQYF. CDR3 sequence (DNA): TGTGCCAGCAGCTTCGGGGGGCGAGCGGGTTACGAGCAGTACTTC.

This clonotype has just a few counts. The chain uses TRBV18 and TRBJ2-4; 7 nucleotides match TRBD1. The CDR3 is 15 amino acids. The trim removed 5 bases at V and 4 bases at J, leaving 8 bases unmatched. Germline V gene data show CDR1 as KGHSH and CDR2 as LQKENI. CDR3 DNA sequence: TGTGCCAGCTCAGAGACAACAGGGGATAAAAACATTCAGTACTTC. Residues: CASSETTGDKNIQYF.